This T cell receptor (beta chain) is from a study of shared clonotypes between healthy human individuals. Healthy HIV-negative adults without recent acute infections or vaccinations served as donors. Adult Caucasians living in Nashville, Tennessee made up all of the donors. In the case of this clone: Its antigen is not identified. This sample includes further DNA sequences coding for the same CDR3.

Generated by immunoSEQ multiplex PCR, the TCRdb table keeps only in-frame clones and is missing some. The profile covers approximately 2.4 million clones, with 90% to 96% appearing a single time and around 0.13% taken by the ten largest. Regarding the study as a whole: Memory subsets generally showed smaller estimated richness than naive subsets did. Around 5.3% of naive CD4 clonotypes were shared across a few donors.

The TCR comes from a man aged 18 to 30 in good health. Material: naive CD4+ T cells sorted from blood. The subset: CD45RA+ positively selected.

The CDR3 reads CASSESRDGYTF. CDR3 sequence (DNA): TGTGCCAGCAGTGAAAGTAGGGATGGCTACACCTTC. This chain uses TRBV6-1 with TRBJ1-2; D not resolved. The CDR3 totals 12 residues. The germline V gene has CDR1 MNHNS and CDR2 SASEGT. Trimming took off 2 bases at V and 6 bases at J, with 7 bases between the two ends.